These 2 T cell receptor beta chains came from one sample sequenced in a study of shared clonotypes between healthy human individuals. Libraries were prepared by immunoSEQ multiplex PCR; TCRdb keeps only in-frame clonotypes and omits some of them. The repertoire has some 2,500,000 clones, 90% to 95% of them found once; the top ten carry about 0.34%. Specimen: naive CD4+ T cells from PBMCs. The subset denotes: CD45RA+ positively selected. The receptors were gathered from a man aged 18 to 30 in good health. Some clones in this sample may be carry-over from other donors' samples.

V and J are TRBV4-3 and TRBJ2-3, with 9 bases identical to TRBD1. In germline, CDR1 is LGHNA, CDR2 YSLEER. Losses at the gene ends were 1 base for V and 4 bases for J; bases not matched to a gene: 3. CDR3 length: 15 residues. CDR3 DNA sequence: TGCGCCAGCAGCCAAGGTAACAGGGGGCCAGATACGCAGTATTTT. Residues: CASSQGNRGPDTQYF.

The chain carries TRBV7-9 and TRBJ1-5; D possibly corresponds to TRBD1 (5 bases). Looked up from germline, CDR1 is SEHNR and CDR2 is FQNEAQ (reference sequence). Trimming took off 5 bases at V and 3 bases at J, with 11 bases between the two ends. The length of the CDR3 is 14 residues. The CDR3 coding sequence is TGTGCCAGCAGCCAAGACAGCCTCAATCAGCCCCAGCATTTT. It encodes CASSQDSLNQPQHF.